This entry features one TCR beta chain sequence. The antigen is undetermined. This specimen comes from a study of T cell clones after liver transplantation. Study as a whole: Without induction therapy, subjects received standard immunosuppression until 12-24 months post-transplant. General study results and limits: Graft donor-reactive T cells may have migrated into the graft rather than being deleted.

TCRdb's copy holds only in-frame clones and misses some; the assay was immunoSEQ multiplex PCR. The table has about 21,000 clones, under 95% seen once. The germline V gene encodes CDR1 SGHDN and CDR2 FVKESK. The CDR3 contains 14 residues. With 0 bases removed from V and 4 bases from J, the gap between germline ends came to 10 bases. This material consisted of CD8+ T cells from blood, taken approximately 27 months after liver transplant. This TCR was sampled from a human patient who received a liver transplant. Some T cells here may be from the graft donor. The rearrangement links TRBV14 to TRBJ2-7; D gene ambiguous. This CDR3 is CASSQEELVYEQYF. CDR3 in DNA: TGTGCCAGCAGCCAAGAGGAATTGGTTTACGAGCAGTACTTC. Full variable domain (rest looked up from reference TRBV14 and TRBJ2-7): EAGVTQFPSHSVIEKGQTVTLRCDPISGHDNLYWYRRVMGKEIKFLLHFVKESKQDESGMPNNRFLAERTGGTYSTLKVQPAELEDSGVYFCASSQEELVYEQYFGPGTRLTVT.